This T cell receptor beta chain was observed in a study of cytotoxic CD8 clonotypes in ibrutinib-treated CLL. Across the study: Response samples were obtained once patients had received a median around twelve months of treatment, range 6 to 36. Points from the study as a whole: Investigators sampled sustained-remission and progressing patients at differing times.

As concerns this clone: Its target is unknown.

TCRdb keeps only in-frame clones here, not all; method: immunoSEQ multiplex PCR. This table holds under 200,000 clones, around 80% found once. Germline V gives CDR1 SGHTA, CDR2 FQGTGA. The CDR3 covers 12 residues. Trimming took 5 bases from V and 9 from J, leaving 11 bases between them. Frozen-stored PBMCs produced 1.5 to 2 micrograms of genomic DNA for TCR beta libraries. Material: PBMCs, obtained after 24 months of ibrutinib treatment. The sequence came from a human donor with chronic lymphocytic leukemia. The chain combines TRBV7-3 with TRBJ2-1; tentatively, D is TRBD1 (6 bases). The CDR3 DNA reads as TGTGCCAGCAGCAAGAGAGGGGGTGAGCAGTTCTTC. Translating gives CASSKRGGEQFF. The complete variable domain, with remaining parts taken from reference TRBV7-3 and TRBJ2-1, reads GAGVSQTPSNKVTEKGKYVELRCDPISGHTALYWYRQSLGQGPEFLIYFQGTGAADDSGLPNDRFFAVRPEGSVSTLKIQRTERGDSAVYLCASSKRGGEQFFGPGTRLTVL.